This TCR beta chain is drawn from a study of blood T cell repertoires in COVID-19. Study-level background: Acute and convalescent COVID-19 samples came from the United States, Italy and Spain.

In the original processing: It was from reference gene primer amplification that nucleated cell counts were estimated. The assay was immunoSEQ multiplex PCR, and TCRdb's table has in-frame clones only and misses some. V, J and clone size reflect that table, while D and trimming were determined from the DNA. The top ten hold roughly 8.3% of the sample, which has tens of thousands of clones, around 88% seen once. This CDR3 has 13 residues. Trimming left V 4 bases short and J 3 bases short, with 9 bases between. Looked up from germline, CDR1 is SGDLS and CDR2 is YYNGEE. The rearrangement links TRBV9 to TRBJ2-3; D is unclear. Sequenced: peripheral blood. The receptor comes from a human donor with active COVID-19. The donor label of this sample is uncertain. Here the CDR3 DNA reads TGTGCCAGCAGCCCCCGTCCGACAGATACGCAGTATTTT. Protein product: CASSPRPTDTQYF.